The rows below give T cell receptor beta chains drawn from one sample of a study of vaccination and CD4 T cells after COVID-19. TCRdb reanalysed the PCR reads using MiXCR and keeps one entry per CDR3 protein. This sample has 7,000 to 8,000 distinct CDR3 sequences; 61% occur once, and the top ten carry 30% to 35%. Their antigens are not known. The sample comprised CD4+ T cells from blood, cultured in vitro. The source is a human donor who had recovered from COVID-19. Both conserved end residues are part of each CDR3. D genes are given only for firm matches. For some rows the clone size is stated as once, few or many, or as a class when expanded; others skip it.

-,TRBJ2-1,-,TRBV20-1,TGCAGTGCTAGAGTTGCGGAGGGACGTAAATACAATGAGCAGTTCTTC,CSARVAEGRKYNEQFF
-,TRBJ2-5,-,TRBV18,TGTGCCAGCTCACCGATCTTCGCCCAAGAGACCCAGTACTTC,CASSPIFAQETQYF
few,TRBJ1-5,-,TRBV6-5,TGTGCCAGCAGTTCTGGGGGTCAGCCCCAGCATTTT,CASSSGGQPQHF
-,TRBJ1-6,-,TRBV2,TGTGCCAGCACCCCCGGGGGGGAGGGTTCACCCCTCCACTTT,CASTPGGEGSPLHF
-,TRBJ2-2,-,TRBV10-3,TGTGCCATCAGTAACGAAGGGGTCGGGGAGCTGTTTTTT,CAISNEGVGELFF
-,TRBJ2-4,-,TRBV20-1,TGCAGTGCTAGAGAGGGGGGCAGGGTCGGGAACATTCAGTACTTC,CSAREGGRVGNIQYF
few,TRBJ2-2,-,TRBV11-3,TGTGCCAGCACCAGGGCCCGAGAGACCGGGGAGCTGTTTTTT,CASTRARETGELFF
few,TRBJ1-2,TRBD1,TRBV27,TGTGCCAGCAGTTCCCGGGACAGGGGGCGCCATGGCTATGGCTACACCTTC,CASSSRDRGRHGYGYTF
-,TRBJ1-2,-,TRBV28,TGTGCCAGCAGTTTGAGTAAACAGGGAGGCTACACCTTC,CASSLSKQGGYTF
-,TRBJ1-2,-,TRBV6-5,TGTGCCAGCAGTTACTCGTGGGGCGCCGGGAAAAATGGCTACACCTTC,CASSYSWGAGKNGYTF
-,TRBJ2-3,TRBD2,TRBV6-1,TGTGCCAGCAGCCGCGGACTAGCGGGGGGCACAGATACGCAGTATTTT,CASSRGLAGGTDTQYF
-,TRBJ1-3,-,TRBV20-1,TGCAGTGCTAGTTTAAGTCCTGGAAACACCATATATTTT,CSASLSPGNTIYF
-,TRBJ2-3,TRBD1,TRBV7-2,TGTGCCAGCAGCCCTTGGGACAGCACCACAGATACGCAGTATTTT,CASSPWDSTTDTQYF
-,TRBJ1-5,-,TRBV10-2,TGCGCCAGCAGTGAGAGTTGGGGGGGGCCTGGACAGCCCCAGCATTTT,CASSESWGGPGQPQHF
-,TRBJ2-3,-,TRBV20-1,TGCAGTGCCTTAGCGGATATCACAGATACGCAGTATTTT,CSALADITDTQYF
-,TRBJ2-1,-,TRBV19,TGTGCCAGTAGCCAGGGGAATTCCTACAATGAGCAGTTCTTC,CASSQGNSYNEQFF
few,TRBJ1-2,TRBD1,TRBV29-1,TGCAGCGGAGGACAGGGGGACTATGGCTACACCTTC,CSGGQGDYGYTF
-,TRBJ1-5,-,TRBV6-1,TGTGCCAGCAGTCTCACAGGGCTAGGGGGTCAGCCCCAGCATTTT,CASSLTGLGGQPQHF
-,TRBJ2-5,TRBD1,TRBV6-1,TGTGCCAGCAGCCTGGGACAGGGGGGTACGGAGACCCAGTACTTC,CASSLGQGGTETQYF
few,TRBJ1-1,TRBD1,TRBV24-1,TGTGCCACCAGTGATACCCGACAGGGGTCGGGCACTGAAGCTTTCTTT,CATSDTRQGSGTEAFF
once,TRBJ2-1,TRBD1,TRBV7-3,TGTGCCAGCAGCTCAACCCACAGGGGGCCCGACAATGAGCAGTTCTTC,CASSSTHRGPDNEQFF
-,TRBJ2-5,TRBD2,TRBV7-2,TGTGCCAGCAGCTTAGGGACTAGCGCTAAGCAAGAGACCCAGTACTTC,CASSLGTSAKQETQYF
-,TRBJ1-2,-,TRBV28,TGTGCCAGCAGTTTTGTTGGGATTTACTATGGCTACACCTTC,CASSFVGIYYGYTF